This TCR beta chain emerged from a study of OX40 agonist ivuxolimab in advanced cancers. The table came from immunoSEQ multiplex PCR; TCRdb's copy has only in-frame clones and leaves some out. The table shows over 85,000 clones, with 80% to 95% occurring only once. This clone was picked up one time. Researchers took blood at baseline, on cycle 4 day 1, and on cycle 7 day 1. Trimming took off 4 bases at V and 4 bases at J, with 12 bases between the two ends. Per the germline V gene, CDR1 is SGHNT and CDR2 is YYREEE (reference sequence). This CDR3 has 13 residues. This chain joins TRBV5-4 and TRBJ2-7; D is perhaps TRBD1 or TRBD2 (6 bases each). The input for sequencing was CD4+ or CD8+ T cells sorted from blood, taken in a trial of the OX40 agonist ivuxolimab. The receptor was derived from an adult with an advanced solid tumor such as melanoma, head and neck, liver or kidney cancer. The DNA of the CDR3 is TGTGCCAGCAGCCCGGGGGCTATTTACGAGCAGTACTTC. Its translation is CASSPGAIYEQYF.